This TCR beta chain was documented in a study of esophageal squamous cell carcinoma under preoperative chemotherapy. Study details: TCR repertoires were profiled from both peripheral blood T cells and tumor-infiltrating lymphocytes.

Time point here: after preoperative PTX-NDP chemotherapy. Paclitaxel-nedaplatin chemotherapy was given to patients ahead of their surgery. Findings of the study overall: After treatment, tumor-infiltrating lymphocytes seemed to come partly from incoming peripheral T cells, not only local changes. Clonal contraction, more than amplification, hit abundant clones after paclitaxel-nedaplatin.

This CDR3 region has 15 residues. Per germline, CDR1 SGHTA and CDR2 FQGNSA. TCRdb re-called the PCR reads through MiXCR, storing one row per CDR3 protein. Counted here are around 19,000 distinct CDR3 sequences, about half occurring once; the ten biggest clones make up approximately 28%. Worth noting for this clonotype: Its antigen is undetermined.

The receptor's source is a human donor with esophageal squamous cell carcinoma. The donor label of this sample is uncertain. This chain joins TRBV7-2 and TRBJ2-7; D gene unclear. With the DNA end fitting TRBJ2-1 better, the J assignment may be wrong. The sample was gathered from a patient given preoperative chemotherapy. CDR3 sequence (DNA): TGTGCCAGCAGCTTAGGGGATGGGCGTTACAATGAGCAGTTCTTC. This codes for CASSLGDGRYNEQFF.